This T cell receptor beta chain was captured in a study of shared clonotypes between healthy human individuals. Whole-study context: A few men and a couple of women, aged 18 to 49, were donors.

The V and J ends lost 4 bases and 2 bases respectively, with 11 bases between them. The CDR3 is made up of 15 amino acids. Germline values: CDR1 MNHEY, CDR2 SMNVEV (reference sequence). Study-wide findings and caveats: Represented genetic and exposure-history diversity was restricted by having few donors. It was the non-shared clonotypes that had lower generation probabilities than clonotypes shared by all four donors.

As handled by the study authors: Junction-only sequences without quality scores were provided by ImmunoSEQ, so filtering was different. The protocol was immunoSEQ multiplex PCR, while the TCRdb copy is restricted to in-frame clones and leaves out a portion. V and J calls and clone size are copied from that table; D and trimming were computed from the DNA. The table shows about 2.2 million clones, with about 93% occurring only once. Naive CD8 cells lacked CD45RO and underwent positive selection for CCR7, leaving out terminally differentiated effector memory CD45RA+ cells. Concerning this clone itself: The antigen is not known.

The V and J genes are TRBV27 and TRBJ1-4; D remains ambiguous. Material: naive CD8+ T cells from PBMCs. The clonotype originates from a man younger than 30 in good health. Some clones in this sample may be carry-over from other donors' samples. This CDR3 reads CASSSNRGTNEKLFF. The CDR3 nucleotides are TGTGCCAGCAGTTCCAACAGAGGGACTAATGAAAAACTGTTTTTT.